One sample yielded the 15 T cell receptor beta chains listed below, sequenced in a study of blood T cell repertoires in COVID-19. Assay: immunoSEQ multiplex PCR; the TCRdb copy retains only in-frame clones and omits some. The sample lists tens of thousands of clones, about 91% occurring once. Sequenced input: peripheral blood. The source of these receptors is a man aged 60 to 75 with acute or convalescent COVID-19.

J is TRBJ1-3 and V is TRBV7-3; a possible D gene is TRBD1 (6 bases). This CDR3 spans 15 amino acids. Germline CDR1 SGHTA, CDR2 FQGTGA. V was clipped by 6 bases and J by 2 bases, with 14 bases between them. The CDR3 sequence: CASSPDRSTGNTIYF. CDR3 sequence (DNA): TGTGCCAGCAGTCCCGACAGGAGTACTGGAAACACCATATATTTT.

This clone was observed once. The chain uses TRBV27 and TRBJ2-1; tentative D call: TRBD2 (6 bases). This CDR3 is built from 15 residues. CDR1 is MNHEY, CDR2 SMNVEV, per germline (reference sequence). The ends were cut back, 3 bases at V and 0 bases at J, with 9 bases in the middle. In DNA, the CDR3 is TGTGCCAGCAGTTTCGGGGGAAGCTCCTACAATGAGCAGTTCTTC. Protein: CASSFGGSSYNEQFF.

The chain employs TRBV21-1 and TRBJ1-3; the table's D call, TRBD1, was not checked against the DNA. TRBV21-1 corresponds to a pseudogene. The CDR3 has 15 residues. As DNA, the CDR3 is TGTGCCAGCGTACTAAGGGGGACAGGGTGGAACACCATATATTTT. It translates to CASVLRGTGWNTIYF.

The V gene is TRBV30, the J gene TRBJ1-1; D not resolved. V lost 2 bases and J lost 4, with 11 bases in between. The CDR3 consists of 13 residues. Germline CDR1 is GTSNPN and CDR2 is SVGIG (reference sequence). The CDR3 protein is CAWSKAVGTEAFF. For the CDR3, the DNA is TGTGCCTGGAGTAAGGCGGTGGGCACTGAAGCTTTCTTT. The full variable domain, its missing parts supplied by reference TRBV30 and TRBJ1-1, is SQTIHQWPATLVQPVGSPLSLECTVEGTSNPNLYWYRQAAGRGLQLLFYSVGIGQISSEVPQNLSASRPQDRQFILSSKKLLLSDSGFYLCAWSKAVGTEAFFGQGTRLTVV.

The V gene is TRBV5-1, the J gene TRBJ2-7, with TRBD2 identical over 7 bases. The V gene end was trimmed by 0 bases and the J gene end by 7 bases; junction bases not matched to a gene: 10. The CDR3 totals 15 residues. Germline lookup yields CDR1 SGHRS and CDR2 YFSETQ. The CDR3 protein is CASSLEPSGLAEQYF. CDR3 in DNA: TGCGCCAGCAGCTTGGAACCTAGCGGCCTCGCGGAGCAGTACTTC. Complete variable domain (other parts from reference TRBV5-1 and TRBJ2-7): KAGVTQTPRYLIKTRGQQVTLSCSPISGHRSVSWYQQTPGQGLQFLFEYFSETQRNKGNFPGRFSGRQFSNSRSEMNVSTLELGDSALYLCASSLEPSGLAEQYFGPGTRLTVT.

The chain uses TRBV5-1 and TRBJ2-6; tentatively, D is TRBD2 (6 bases). The germline V gene encodes CDR1 SGHRS and CDR2 YFSETQ. V was trimmed by 2 bases and J by 0 bases, leaving 12 bases between them. This CDR3 is built from 17 residues. The CDR3 loop reads CASSLDKEGSGANVLTF. CDR3 DNA sequence: TGCGCCAGCAGCTTAGACAAGGAGGGCTCTGGGGCCAACGTCCTGACTTTC.

The V and J genes are TRBV3-1 (or the pseudogene TRBV3-2) and TRBJ2-5; D is undetermined. CDR3 length equals 15 residues. Trimming took 1 base from V and 1 from J, leaving 10 bases between them. CDR1 is LGHDT and CDR2 is YNNKEL in the germline V gene (reference sequence). DNA for the CDR3: TGTGCCAGCAGCCAAGGACCCAGGCGCCAAGAGACCCAGTACTTC. Protein: CASSQGPRRQETQYF.

This chain uses TRBV27 with TRBJ2-7, with D perhaps matching TRBD1 (8 bases). Trimming shortened V by 4 bases and J by 4 bases, and 14 bases separated the two germline ends. The germline CDR1 and CDR2 sequences are MNHEY and SMNVEV (reference sequence). CDR3 length equals 14 residues. CDR3 loop: CASSSTGGGYEQYF. The CDR3 DNA follows: TGTGCCAGCAGTTCAACAGGGGGGGGATACGAGCAGTACTTC.

The rearrangement joins TRBV9 to TRBJ2-7, with D possibly being TRBD1 (5 bases). CDR1 and CDR2 (germline): SGDLS, YYNGEE. V dropped 3 bases and J dropped 3 bases, with 7 bases sitting between them. The CDR3 has 12 residues. The CDR3 reads CASSAQGYEQYF. The CDR3 coding sequence is TGTGCCAGCAGCGCCCAGGGCTACGAGCAGTACTTC.

This chain uses TRBV5-8 with TRBJ2-2, with TRBD1 matching 8 bases. Germline loops: CDR1 SGHTS, CDR2 YDEGEE. Trimming at V came to 7 bases and at J to 4 bases, leaving 9 bases not matched to a gene. The CDR3 has 15 amino acids. As DNA, the CDR3 is TGTGCCAGCGTCGGACAGGGACGGCGCACCGGGGAGCTGTTTTTT. Translated: CASVGQGRRTGELFF.

This clone was found once. V gene TRBV15 combines with J gene TRBJ2-3, with 13 positions matching TRBD2. The trim removed 2 bases at V and 10 bases at J, leaving 6 bases unmatched. There are 15 residues in the CDR3. The germline CDR1 and CDR2 sequences are LNHNV and YYDKDF (reference sequence). The CDR3 spells CATSRPGTSGVPQYF. The DNA for the CDR3 is TGTGCCACCAGCAGACCCGGGACTAGCGGGGTGCCGCAGTATTTT.

The chain combines TRBV19 with TRBJ2-7; TRBD1 matches at 8 bases. The CDR3 is made up of 16 amino acids. CDR1 and CDR2 (germline): LNHDA, SQIVND (reference sequence). Trimming cost V 4 bases and J 2 bases; bases outside gene matches: 10. CDR3 in DNA: TGTGCCAGTAGTACACGAGCGGACAGGGAAACCTACGAGCAGTACTTC. This translates into CASSTRADRETYEQYF.

The gene calls are TRBV5-1 and TRBJ2-1; 14 bases map to TRBD2. This CDR3 spans 16 amino acids. The V segment lost 0 bases and the J segment 9 bases; nucleotides outside the gene matches: 5. Germline CDR1 SGHRS, CDR2 YFSETQ. The CDR3 loop is CASSLGTSGRIGEQFF. The CDR3 DNA reads as TGCGCCAGCAGCTTGGGGACTAGCGGGAGGATCGGTGAGCAGTTCTTC.

The CDR3: CASSTPGQGAGELFF. Here the CDR3 DNA reads TGTGCCAGCAGTACACCGGGACAGGGGGCCGGGGAGCTGTTTTTT. The chain uses TRBV6-5 and TRBJ2-2, with TRBD1 matching over 11 bases. The CDR3 length is 15 residues. In germline, CDR1 is MNHEY, CDR2 SVGAGI. V gave up 5 bases and J gave up 6 bases; unmatched junction bases: 5.

The chain couples TRBV5-4 to TRBJ2-1, with 9 bases that match TRBD2. The CDR3 consists of 15 residues. The junction had 3 bases not matched to a gene; V was cut back by 3 bases and J by 2 bases. CDR1 and CDR2 from the germline V gene are SGHNT and YYREEE (reference sequence). The CDR3 coding sequence is TGTGCCAGCAGCTCAGCGGGAGGAACCTACAATGAGCAGTTCTTC. Amino acid sequence: CASSSAGGTYNEQFF. Using reference TRBV5-4 and TRBJ2-1 for the parts outside the CDR3, the full variable domain is ETGVTQSPTHLIKTRGQQVTLRCSSQSGHNTVSWYQQALGQGPQFIFQYYREEENGRGNFPPRFSGLQFPNYSSELNVNALELDDSALYLCASSSAGGTYNEQFFGPGTRLTVL.